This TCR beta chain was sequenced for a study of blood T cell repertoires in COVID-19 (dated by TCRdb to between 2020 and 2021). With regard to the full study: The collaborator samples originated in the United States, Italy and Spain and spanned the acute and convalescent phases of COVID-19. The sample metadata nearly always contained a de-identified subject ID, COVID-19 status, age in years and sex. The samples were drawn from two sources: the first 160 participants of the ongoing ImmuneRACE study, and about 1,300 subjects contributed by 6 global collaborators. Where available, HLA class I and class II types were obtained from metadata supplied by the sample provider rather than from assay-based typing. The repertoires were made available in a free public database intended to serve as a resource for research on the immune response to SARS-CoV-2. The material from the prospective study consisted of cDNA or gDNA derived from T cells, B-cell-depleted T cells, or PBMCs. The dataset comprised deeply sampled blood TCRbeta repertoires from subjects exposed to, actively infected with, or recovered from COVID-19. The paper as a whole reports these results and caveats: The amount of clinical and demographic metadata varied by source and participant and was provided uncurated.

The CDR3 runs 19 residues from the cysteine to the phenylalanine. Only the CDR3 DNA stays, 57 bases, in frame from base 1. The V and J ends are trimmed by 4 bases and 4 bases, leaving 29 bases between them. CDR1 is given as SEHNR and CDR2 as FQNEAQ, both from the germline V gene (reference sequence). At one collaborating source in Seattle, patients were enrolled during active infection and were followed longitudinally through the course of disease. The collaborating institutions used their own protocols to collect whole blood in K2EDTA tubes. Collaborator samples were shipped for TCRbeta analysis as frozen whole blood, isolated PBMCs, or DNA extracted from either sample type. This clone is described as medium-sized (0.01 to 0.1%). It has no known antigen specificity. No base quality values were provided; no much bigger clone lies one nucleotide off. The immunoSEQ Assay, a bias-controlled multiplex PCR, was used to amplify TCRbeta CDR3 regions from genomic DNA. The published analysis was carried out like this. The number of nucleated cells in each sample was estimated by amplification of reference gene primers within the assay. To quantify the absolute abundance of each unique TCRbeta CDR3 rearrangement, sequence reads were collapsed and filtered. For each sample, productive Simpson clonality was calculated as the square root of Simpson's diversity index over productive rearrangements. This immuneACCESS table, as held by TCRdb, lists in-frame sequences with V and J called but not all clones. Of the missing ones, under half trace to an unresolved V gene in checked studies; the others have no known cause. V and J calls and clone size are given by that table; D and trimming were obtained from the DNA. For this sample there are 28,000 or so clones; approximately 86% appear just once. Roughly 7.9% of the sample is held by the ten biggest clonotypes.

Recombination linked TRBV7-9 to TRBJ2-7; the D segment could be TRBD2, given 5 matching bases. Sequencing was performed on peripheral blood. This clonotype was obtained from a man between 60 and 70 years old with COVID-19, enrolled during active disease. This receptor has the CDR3 CASSSDDGRASRLWYEQYF. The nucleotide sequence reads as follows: TGTGCCAGCAGCTCAGACGACGGGCGGGCATCTAGGCTATGGTACGAGCAGTACTTC.